Each of the 18 T cell receptor beta chains below was sequenced from the same sample in a study of cytomegalovirus exposure and HLA in healthy donors. The table came from immunoSEQ multiplex PCR; TCRdb's copy has only in-frame clones and leaves some out. This sample yields around 200,000 clones, of which about 80% are seen a single time; about 3% belongs to the top ten. Sequenced input: PBMCs. These receptor sequences come from a woman aged 18-29 years in good health and CMV-seropositive.

The chain uses TRBV18 and TRBJ1-4; maybe TRBD1 (5 bases). Germline CDR1 is KGHSH and CDR2 is LQKENI. V was cut by 4 bases and J by 7 bases, with 19 bases left in between. The CDR3 has 16 residues. CDR3 bases: TGTGCCAGCTCACGATCTGCCCGGCAGGGCCTTGAAAAACTGTTTTTT. Encoded protein: CASSRSARQGLEKLFF.

The rearrangement links TRBV9 to TRBJ1-5, with D unresolved. There are 14 residues in the CDR3. Looked up from germline, CDR1 is SGDLS and CDR2 is YYNGEE. Deletions cut 0 bases from V and 4 bases from J, with 8 bases between. The CDR3 loop is CASSVDGRNQPQHF. DNA for the CDR3: TGTGCCAGCAGCGTAGACGGCAGGAATCAGCCCCAGCATTTT. Drawing the rest from reference TRBV9 and TRBJ1-5, the complete variable domain is DSGVTQTPKHLITATGQRVTLRCSPRSGDLSVYWYQQSLDQGLQFLIQYYNGEERAKGNILERFSAQQFPDLHSELNLSSLELGDSALYFCASSVDGRNQPQHFGDGTRLSIL.

This clone was recorded once. The chain uses TRBV10-1 and TRBJ2-7, with a weak D call TRBD1 (6 bases). The CDR3 is made up of 14 amino acids. Trimming removed 5 bases from V and 5 bases from J, with 16 bases in between. Germline CDR1 and CDR2: WNHNN and SYGVQD (reference sequence). The CDR3, as DNA: TGCGCCAGCAGTCTCGAATGGGACACGGACGAGCAGTACTTC. This encodes CASSLEWDTDEQYF.

The rearrangement links TRBV6-1 to TRBJ2-5; 10 positions match TRBD1. Germline assignment: CDR1 MNHNS and CDR2 SASEGT. The CDR3 has 17 residues. The junction had 7 bases not matched to a gene; V was cut back by 0 bases and J by 3 bases. The chain's CDR3 is CASSEALRTGGKETQYF. The CDR3 region has the DNA TGTGCCAGCAGTGAAGCGCTGAGGACAGGGGGAAAAGAGACCCAGTACTTC.

The chain is built from TRBV19 and TRBJ2-7; 8 bases line up with TRBD1. Germline CDR1 LNHDA, CDR2 SQIVND (reference sequence). V gave up 0 bases and J gave up 3 bases; unmatched junction bases: 7. This CDR3 spans 16 amino acids. As DNA, the CDR3 is TGTGCCAGTAGTATAGATCGAGACAGGGGAAACTACGAGCAGTACTTC. Its protein is CASSIDRDRGNYEQYF.

DNA for the CDR3: TGCGCCAGCAGCGTCGGACAGGGGGCCTACGAGCAGTACTTC. The encoded protein is CASSVGQGAYEQYF. The chain employs TRBV5-1 and TRBJ2-7; 10 bases are a match to TRBD1. This CDR3 is 14 amino acids long. J was trimmed by 2 bases and V by 4 bases; bases with no gene match: 3. Germline CDR1 reads SGHRS; CDR2 reads YFSETQ.

J is TRBJ1-6 and V is TRBV19; D is ambiguous. The CDR3 runs 16 residues. Germline assignment: CDR1 LNHDA and CDR2 SQIVND (reference sequence). Trimming left V 7 bases short and J 5 bases short, with 18 bases between. As DNA, the CDR3 is TGTGCCAGTATTGATCGGTTCCTGACAAATAATTCACCCCTCCACTTT. It specifies CASIDRFLTNNSPLHF.

Only one count was recorded for this clone. The J gene is TRBJ1-2, the V gene TRBV11-2; 7 bases are a match to TRBD1. With 1 base clipped from V and 7 bases from J, the junction kept 9 bases outside the gene matches. Germline-derived CDR1 and CDR2 are SGHAT and FQNNGV. This CDR3 has 15 residues. CDR3 DNA: TGTGCCAGCAGCTTAGGACAGGGTGGTATGGGTGGCTACACCTTC. Translated, it gives CASSLGQGGMGGYTF. Based on the CDR3 plus reference TRBV11-2 and TRBJ1-2, the full variable domain is EAGVAQSPRYKIIEKRQSVAFWCNPISGHATLYWYQQILGQGPKLLIQFQNNGVVDDSQLPKDRFSAERLKGVDSTLKIQPAKLEDSAVYLCASSLGQGGMGGYTFGSGTRLTVV.

CDR3 sequence (DNA): TGTGCCAGCAGCTTATGGGCAGGCCTAAGCTCTGGAAACACCATATATTTT. The encoded protein is CASSLWAGLSSGNTIYF. J is TRBJ1-3 and V is TRBV7-6; no firm D call. The V end lost 2 bases, the J end lost 0 bases, and 14 bases lay between the germline ends. Germline CDR1 and CDR2: SGHVS and FNYEAQ. This CDR3 is 17 amino acids long.

The chain uses TRBV7-6 and TRBJ1-2, with 9 bases matching TRBD1. This CDR3 contains 13 residues. V trimming: 5 bases; J trimming: 5 bases; junction bases outside the gene matches: 3. Per the germline V gene, CDR1 is SGHVS and CDR2 is FNYEAQ. The CDR3 DNA reads TGTGCCAGCAGCGACGGGACAGGGTATGGCTACACCTTC. Its translation: CASSDGTGYGYTF.

The V gene is TRBV2, the J gene TRBJ2-7; the match to TRBD2 covers 8 bases. The CDR3 consists of 16 residues. Looked up from germline, CDR1 is SNHLY and CDR2 is FYNNEI. V trimming: 6 bases; J trimming: 5 bases; junction bases outside the gene matches: 15. The chain's CDR3 is CASSHPGTGGPDEQYF. The DNA for the CDR3 is TGTGCCAGCAGCCATCCGGGAACGGGGGGGCCGGACGAGCAGTACTTC.

The V call is TRBV27, the J call TRBJ1-6, with D tentatively TRBD1 (5 bases). In germline, CDR1 is MNHEY, CDR2 SMNVEV (reference sequence). V was shortened by 2 bases and J by 6 bases, with 14 bases between the two germline ends. The CDR3 spans 16 residues. This CDR3 is CASSLIGGGPNSPLHF. CDR3 DNA sequence: TGTGCCAGCAGTTTAATTGGCGGGGGACCTAATTCACCCCTCCACTTT.

J is TRBJ2-1 and V is TRBV27, with 9 bases aligning to TRBD1. From germline, CDR1 is MNHEY and CDR2 SMNVEV (reference sequence). V trimming: 5 bases; J trimming: 7 bases; junction bases outside the gene matches: 12. The CDR3 totals 16 residues. CDR3 in amino acids: CASSPRDRVWDNEQFF. In nucleotides, the CDR3 is TGTGCCAGCAGTCCTCGGGACAGGGTATGGGATAATGAGCAGTTCTTC.

On this clone: Other DNA sequences in the same sample also yield this CDR3. The V gene is TRBV11-2, the J gene TRBJ1-5, with D unclear. Germline V gene sequence: CDR1 SGHAT, CDR2 FQNNGV. V gave up 0 bases and J gave up 0 bases, with 3 bases separating them. CDR3 length: 14 residues. DNA for the CDR3: TGTGCCAGCAGCTTAGACGGTAGCAATCAGCCCCAGCATTTT. Residues: CASSLDGSNQPQHF.

V gene TRBV29-1 combines with J gene TRBJ2-3, with 7 bases aligning to TRBD2. There are 15 residues in the CDR3. CDR1 and CDR2 (germline): SQVTM, ANQGSEA. Losses at the gene ends were 2 bases for V and 2 bases for J; bases not matched to a gene: 7. The CDR3 here is CSVEQSGVFTDTQYF. The DNA for the CDR3 is TGCAGCGTTGAACAGAGCGGGGTATTCACAGATACGCAGTATTTT.

The V call is TRBV2, the J call TRBJ2-5, with unresolved D. Germline CDR1 is SNHLY and CDR2 is FYNNEI. V lost 2 bases, J lost 2 bases, and 6 bases lay in between. The length of the CDR3 is 13 residues. The CDR3 reads CASSENYQETQYF. The CDR3 DNA reads TGTGCCAGCAGTGAAAATTATCAAGAGACCCAGTACTTC.

This CDR3 is CASRGFGELFF. CDR3 nucleotide sequence: TGTGCTAGCAGGGGTTTCGGGGAGCTGTTTTTT. V is TRBV12-5 and J is TRBJ2-2; a possible D gene is TRBD1 (6 bases). Trimming shortened V by 9 bases and J by 7 bases, and 9 bases separated the two germline ends. Germline CDR1 and CDR2: LGHNT and FRNRAP. The CDR3 totals 11 residues.

The rearrangement uses TRBV6-1 and TRBJ1-4; D unclear. Germline V gene data show CDR1 as MNHNS and CDR2 as SASEGT. V was cut by 7 bases and J by 9 bases, with 15 bases left in between. The CDR3 has 13 amino acids. The CDR3 coding sequence is TGTGCCAGCAACCCACTCTCTGGTAAAAAACTGTTTTTT. Translating it yields CASNPLSGKKLFF.